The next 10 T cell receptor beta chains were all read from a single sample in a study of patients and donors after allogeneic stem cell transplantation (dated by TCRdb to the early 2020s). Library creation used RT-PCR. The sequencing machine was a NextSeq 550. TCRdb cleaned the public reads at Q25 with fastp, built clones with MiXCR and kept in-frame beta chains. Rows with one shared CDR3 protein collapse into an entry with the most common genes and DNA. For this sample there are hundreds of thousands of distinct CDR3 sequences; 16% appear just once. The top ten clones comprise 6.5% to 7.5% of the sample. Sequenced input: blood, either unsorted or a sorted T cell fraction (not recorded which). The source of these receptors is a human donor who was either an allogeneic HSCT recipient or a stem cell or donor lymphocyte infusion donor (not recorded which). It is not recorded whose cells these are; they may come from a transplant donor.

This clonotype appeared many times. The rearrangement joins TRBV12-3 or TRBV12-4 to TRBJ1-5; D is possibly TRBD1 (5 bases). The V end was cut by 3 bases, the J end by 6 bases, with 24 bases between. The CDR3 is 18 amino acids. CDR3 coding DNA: TGTGCCAGCAGTTTGAGCAGGGCGAGGGGTCAGGAAAGTCAGCCCCAGCATTTT. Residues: CASSLSRARGQESQPQHF.

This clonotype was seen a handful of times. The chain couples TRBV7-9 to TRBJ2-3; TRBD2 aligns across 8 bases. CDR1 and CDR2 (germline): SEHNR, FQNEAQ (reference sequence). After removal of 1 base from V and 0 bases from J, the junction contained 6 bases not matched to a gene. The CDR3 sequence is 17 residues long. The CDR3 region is CASSLVGGTRSTDTQYF. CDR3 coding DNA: TGTGCCAGCAGCTTAGTTGGCGGGACTAGAAGCACAGATACGCAGTATTTT.

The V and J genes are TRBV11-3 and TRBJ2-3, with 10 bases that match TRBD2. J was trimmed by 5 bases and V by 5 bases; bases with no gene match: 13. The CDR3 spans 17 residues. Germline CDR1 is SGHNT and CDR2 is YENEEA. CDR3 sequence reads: CASSRFLKREGRDTQYF. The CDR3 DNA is TGTGCCAGCAGCCGATTCTTAAAGCGGGAGGGAAGAGATACGCAGTATTTT.

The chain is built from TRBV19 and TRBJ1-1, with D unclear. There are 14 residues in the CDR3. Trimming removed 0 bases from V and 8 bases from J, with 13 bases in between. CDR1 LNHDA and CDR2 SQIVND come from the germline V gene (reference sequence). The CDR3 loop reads CASSIEAERTEAFF. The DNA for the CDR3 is TGTGCCAGTAGTATAGAGGCCGAGAGGACCGAAGCTTTCTTT. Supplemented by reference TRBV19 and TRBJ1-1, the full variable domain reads DGGITQSPKYLFRKEGQNVTLSCEQNLNHDAMYWYRQDPGQGLRLIYYSQIVNDFQKGDIAEGYSVSREKKESFPLTVTSAQKNPTAFYLCASSIEAERTEAFFGQGTRLTVV.

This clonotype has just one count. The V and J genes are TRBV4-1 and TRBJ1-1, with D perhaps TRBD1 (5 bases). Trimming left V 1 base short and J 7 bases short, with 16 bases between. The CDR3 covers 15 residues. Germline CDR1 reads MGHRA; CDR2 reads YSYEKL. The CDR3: CASSQGGGVFSEAFF. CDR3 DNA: TGCGCCAGCAGCCAAGGGGGGGGGGTCTTTAGTGAAGCTTTCTTT.

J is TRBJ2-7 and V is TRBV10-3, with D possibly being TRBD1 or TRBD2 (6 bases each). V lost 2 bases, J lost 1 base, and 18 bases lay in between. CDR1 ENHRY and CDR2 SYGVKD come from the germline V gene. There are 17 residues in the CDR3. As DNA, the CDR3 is TGTGCCATCAGTGAGATGGGGGGCCGGGCAGGGTCCTACGAGCAGTACTTC. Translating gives CAISEMGGRAGSYEQYF.

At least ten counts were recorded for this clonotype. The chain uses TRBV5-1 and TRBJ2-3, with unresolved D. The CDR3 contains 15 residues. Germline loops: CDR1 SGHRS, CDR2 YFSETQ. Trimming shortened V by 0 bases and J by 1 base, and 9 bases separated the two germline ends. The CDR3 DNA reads TGCGCCAGCAGCTTGGGGGGTACCGGCACAGATACGCAGTATTTT. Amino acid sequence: CASSLGGTGTDTQYF.

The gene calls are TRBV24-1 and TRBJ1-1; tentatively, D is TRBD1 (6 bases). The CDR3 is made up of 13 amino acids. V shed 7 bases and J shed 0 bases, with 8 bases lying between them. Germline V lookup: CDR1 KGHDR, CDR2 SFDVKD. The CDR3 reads CATRQGLNTEAFF. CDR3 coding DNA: TGTGCCACCAGACAGGGATTGAACACTGAAGCTTTCTTT.

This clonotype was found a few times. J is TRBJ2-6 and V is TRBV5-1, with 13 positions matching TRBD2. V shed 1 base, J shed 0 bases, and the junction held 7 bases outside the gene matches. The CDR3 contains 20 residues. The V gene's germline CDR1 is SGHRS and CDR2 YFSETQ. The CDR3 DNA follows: TGCGCCAGCAGCTTGAGTCCGGGACTAGCGGGGTTCTCTGGGGCCAACGTCCTGACTTTC. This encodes CASSLSPGLAGFSGANVLTF.

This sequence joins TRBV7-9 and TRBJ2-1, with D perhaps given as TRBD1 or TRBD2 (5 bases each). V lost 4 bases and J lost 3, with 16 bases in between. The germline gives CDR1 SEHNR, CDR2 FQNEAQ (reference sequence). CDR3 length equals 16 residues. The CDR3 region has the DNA TGTGCCAGCAGCTCACGGGCGCTTGGGGGCTACAATGAGCAGTTCTTC. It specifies CASSSRALGGYNEQFF.